Reported below is one T cell receptor beta chain. The antigen remains unidentified. Treatment given: roughly 18 received Ad26.COV2.S at low or high dose, single or two shots; 5 received placebo; per-sample allocation not given. Day 63 after the first vaccine or placebo injection was the time point for sampling. Libraries were prepared by immunoSEQ multiplex PCR; TCRdb keeps only in-frame clonotypes and omits some of them. This table has hundreds of thousands of clones, 70% to 90% appearing once. These data are taken from a study of Ad26.COV2.S vaccination and SARS-CoV-2 variants. The overall study: Participants got Ad26.COV2.S intramuscularly, once or twice 56 days apart.

General study findings and limits: Vaccine recipients posted higher spike-specific TCR breadth than their placebo counterparts. Estimates derived from TCR breadth and depth analyses may have underestimated total T cell responses.

Trimming took 2 bases from V and 4 from J, leaving 7 bases between them. CDR1 is GTSNPN, CDR2 SVGIG, per germline (reference sequence). The CDR3 loop spans 12 amino acids. The TCR sequence derives from a person between 18 and 60 years old who received the Ad26.COV2.S COVID-19 vaccine or a placebo. The sample consisted of peripheral blood, taken in a trial of Ad26.COV2.S vaccine versus placebo. The V call is TRBV30, the J call TRBJ2-3, with D hard to call. CDR3 sequence: CAWSIGPDTQYF. DNA of the CDR3: TGTGCCTGGAGTATCGGACCAGATACGCAGTATTTT.